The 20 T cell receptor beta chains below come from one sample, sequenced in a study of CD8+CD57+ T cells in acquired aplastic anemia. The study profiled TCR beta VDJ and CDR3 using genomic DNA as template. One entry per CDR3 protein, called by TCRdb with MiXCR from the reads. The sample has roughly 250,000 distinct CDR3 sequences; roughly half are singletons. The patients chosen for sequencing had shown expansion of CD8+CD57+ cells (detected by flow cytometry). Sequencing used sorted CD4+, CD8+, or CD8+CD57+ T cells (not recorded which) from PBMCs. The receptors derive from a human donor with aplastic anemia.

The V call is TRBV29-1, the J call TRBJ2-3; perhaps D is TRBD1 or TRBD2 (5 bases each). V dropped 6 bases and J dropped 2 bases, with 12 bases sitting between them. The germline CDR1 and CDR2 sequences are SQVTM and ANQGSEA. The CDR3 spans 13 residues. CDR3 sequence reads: CSVRRDVTDTQYF. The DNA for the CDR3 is TGCAGCGTCAGACGGGACGTCACAGATACGCAGTATTTT.

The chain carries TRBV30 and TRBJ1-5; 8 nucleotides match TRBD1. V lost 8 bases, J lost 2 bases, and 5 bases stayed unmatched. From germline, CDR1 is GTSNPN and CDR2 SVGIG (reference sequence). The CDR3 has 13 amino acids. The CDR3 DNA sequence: TGTGCCCCGTCAGGGGGCGGCAATCAGCCCCAGCATTTT. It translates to CAPSGGGNQPQHF.

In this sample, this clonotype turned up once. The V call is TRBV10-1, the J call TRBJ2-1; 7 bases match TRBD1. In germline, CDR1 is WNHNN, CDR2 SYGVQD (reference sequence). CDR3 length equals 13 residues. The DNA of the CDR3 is TGCGCTGATGCGAGGGGGCGTTGTAATGAGCAGTTCTTC. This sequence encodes CADARGRCNEQFF.

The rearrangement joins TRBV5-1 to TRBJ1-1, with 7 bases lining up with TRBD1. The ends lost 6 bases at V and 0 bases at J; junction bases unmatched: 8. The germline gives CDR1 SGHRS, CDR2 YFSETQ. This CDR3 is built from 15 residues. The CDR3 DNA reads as TGCGCCAGCACTTCGGGGACAGCAATGAACACTGAAGCTTTCTTT. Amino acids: CASTSGTAMNTEAFF.

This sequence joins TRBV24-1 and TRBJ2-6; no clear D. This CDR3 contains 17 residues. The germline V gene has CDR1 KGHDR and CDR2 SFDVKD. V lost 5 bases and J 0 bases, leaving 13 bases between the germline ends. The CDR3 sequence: CATSVPGLCSGANVLTF. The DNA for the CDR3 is TGTGCCACCAGTGTCCCCGGGCTGTGCTCTGGGGCCAACGTCCTGACTTTC.

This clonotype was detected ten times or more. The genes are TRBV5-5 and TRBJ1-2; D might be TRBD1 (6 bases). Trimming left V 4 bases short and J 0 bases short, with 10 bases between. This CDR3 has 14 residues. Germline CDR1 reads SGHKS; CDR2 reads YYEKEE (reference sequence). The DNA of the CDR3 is TGTGCCAGCAGCCGGACAGCATCTAACTATGGCTACACCTTC. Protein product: CASSRTASNYGYTF.

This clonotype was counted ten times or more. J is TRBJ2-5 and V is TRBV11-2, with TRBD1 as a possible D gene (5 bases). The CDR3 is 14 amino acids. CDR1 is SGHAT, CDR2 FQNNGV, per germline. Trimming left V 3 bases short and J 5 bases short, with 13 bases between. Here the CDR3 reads CASSFGAGPETQYF. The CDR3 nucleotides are TGTGCCAGCAGCTTTGGGGCAGGGCCCGAGACCCAGTACTTC.

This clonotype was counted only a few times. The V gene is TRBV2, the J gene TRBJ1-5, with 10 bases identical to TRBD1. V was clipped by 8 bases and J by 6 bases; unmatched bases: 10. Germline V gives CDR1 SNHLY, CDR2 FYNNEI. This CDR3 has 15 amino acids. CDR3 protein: CASSPDRGRTQPQHF. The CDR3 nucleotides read TGTGCCAGCTCTCCAGACAGGGGGCGAACTCAGCCCCAGCATTTT.

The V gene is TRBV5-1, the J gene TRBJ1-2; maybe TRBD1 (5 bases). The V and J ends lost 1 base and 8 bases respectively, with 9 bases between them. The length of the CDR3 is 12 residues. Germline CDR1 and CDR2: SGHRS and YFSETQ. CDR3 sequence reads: CASSLFGGGYTF. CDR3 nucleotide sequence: TGCGCCAGCAGCTTGTTTGGGGGAGGCTACACCTTC.

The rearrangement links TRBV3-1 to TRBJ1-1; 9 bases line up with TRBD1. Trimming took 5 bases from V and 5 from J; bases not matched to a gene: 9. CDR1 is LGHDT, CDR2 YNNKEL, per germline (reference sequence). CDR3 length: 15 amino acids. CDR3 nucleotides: TGTGCCAGCAGCAGCTGGACAGGGGAGGTAACTGAAGCTTTCTTT. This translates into CASSSWTGEVTEAFF.

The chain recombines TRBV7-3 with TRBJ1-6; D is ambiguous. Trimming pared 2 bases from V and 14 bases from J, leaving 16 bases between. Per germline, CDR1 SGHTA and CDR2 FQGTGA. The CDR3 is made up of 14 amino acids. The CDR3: CASSLDWQSQTLHF. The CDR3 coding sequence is TGTGCCAGCAGCTTAGATTGGCAAAGTCAAACCCTCCACTTT. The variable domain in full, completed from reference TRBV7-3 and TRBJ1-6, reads GAGVSQTPSNKVTEKGKYVELRCDPISGHTALYWYRQSLGQGPEFLIYFQGTGAADDSGLPNDRFFAVRPEGSVSTLKIQRTERGDSAVYLCASSLDWQSQTLHFGNGTRLTVT.

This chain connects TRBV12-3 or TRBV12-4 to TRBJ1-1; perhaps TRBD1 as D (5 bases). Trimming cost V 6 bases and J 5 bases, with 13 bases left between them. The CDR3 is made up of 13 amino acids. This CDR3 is CASSRRGGTEAFF. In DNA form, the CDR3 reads TGTGCCAGCAGCCGGAGGGGTGGGACTGAAGCTTTCTTT.

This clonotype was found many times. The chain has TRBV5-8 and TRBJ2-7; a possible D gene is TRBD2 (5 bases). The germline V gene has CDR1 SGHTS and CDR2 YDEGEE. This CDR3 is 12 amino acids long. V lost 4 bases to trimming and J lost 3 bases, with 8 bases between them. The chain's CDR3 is CASSRENYEQYF. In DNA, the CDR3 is TGTGCCAGCAGCCGGGAAAACTACGAGCAGTACTTC.

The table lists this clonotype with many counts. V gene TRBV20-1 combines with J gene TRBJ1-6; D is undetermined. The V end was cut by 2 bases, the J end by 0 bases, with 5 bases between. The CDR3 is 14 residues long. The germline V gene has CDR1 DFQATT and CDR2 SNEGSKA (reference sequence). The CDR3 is CSARTSSYNSPLHF. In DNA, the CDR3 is TGCAGTGCTAGAACGAGCTCCTATAATTCACCCCTCCACTTT.

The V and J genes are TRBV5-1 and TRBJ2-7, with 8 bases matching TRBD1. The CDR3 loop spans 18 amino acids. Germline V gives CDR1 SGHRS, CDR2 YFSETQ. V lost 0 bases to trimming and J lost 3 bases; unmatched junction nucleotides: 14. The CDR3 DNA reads TGCGCCAGCAGCTTGGTTCCCCCCGGGACAGGAAGATACTACGAGCAGTACTTC. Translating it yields CASSLVPPGTGRYYEQYF.

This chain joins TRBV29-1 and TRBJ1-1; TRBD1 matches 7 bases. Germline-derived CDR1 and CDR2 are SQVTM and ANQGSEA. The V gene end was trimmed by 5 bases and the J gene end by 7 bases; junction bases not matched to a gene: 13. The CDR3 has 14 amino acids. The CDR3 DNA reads TGCAGCGTTAAAGGACAGGCCCTCGTACTTGAAGCTTTCTTT. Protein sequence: CSVKGQALVLEAFF. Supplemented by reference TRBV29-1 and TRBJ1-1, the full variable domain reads SAVISQKPSRDICQRGTSLTIQCQVDSQVTMMFWYRQQPGQSLTLIATANQGSEATYESGFVIDKFPISRPNLTFSTLTVSNMSPEDSSIYLCSVKGQALVLEAFFGQGTRLTVV.

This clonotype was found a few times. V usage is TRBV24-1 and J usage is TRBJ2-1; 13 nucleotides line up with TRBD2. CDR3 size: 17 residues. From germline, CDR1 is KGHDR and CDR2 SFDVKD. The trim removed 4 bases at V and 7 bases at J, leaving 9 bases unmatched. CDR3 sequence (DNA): TGTGCCACCAGTGAGCCTGGACTAGCGGGAGTTGAAAATGAGCAGTTCTTC. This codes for CATSEPGLAGVENEQFF.

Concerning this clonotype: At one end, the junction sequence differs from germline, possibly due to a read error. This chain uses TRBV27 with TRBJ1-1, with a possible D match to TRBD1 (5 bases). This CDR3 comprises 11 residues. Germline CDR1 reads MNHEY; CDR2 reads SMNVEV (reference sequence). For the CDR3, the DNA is TGTGCCAGCATCTATGGGGCTGAAGCTTCCTTT. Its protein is CASIYGAEASF.

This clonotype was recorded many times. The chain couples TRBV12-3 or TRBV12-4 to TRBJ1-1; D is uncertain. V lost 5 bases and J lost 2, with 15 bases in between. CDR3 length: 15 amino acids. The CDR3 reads CASSITAAVNTEAFF. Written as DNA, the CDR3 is TGTGCCAGCAGTATTACAGCCGCGGTAAACACTGAAGCTTTCTTT.

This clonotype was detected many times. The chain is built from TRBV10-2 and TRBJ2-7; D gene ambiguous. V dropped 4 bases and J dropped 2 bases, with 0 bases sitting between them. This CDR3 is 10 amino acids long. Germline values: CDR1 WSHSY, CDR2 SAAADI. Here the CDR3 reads CASSAYEQYF. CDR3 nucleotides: TGCGCCAGCAGTGCCTACGAGCAGTACTTC.